This is a list of T cell receptor beta chains from one sample in a study of T cell responses to AZD1222 COVID-19 vaccine. The repertoire was sequenced with immunoSEQ multiplex PCR; TCRdb's copy has only in-frame clones and lacks some. The table records 25,000 to 35,000 clones, 80% to 95% of them present only once. The sequences come from peripheral blood, collected on day 0 of AZD1222 vaccination. These receptors originate from an adult in good health. CDR3s include the opening cysteine and the closing phenylalanine or tryptophan. The order of the fields is V gene, D gene, J gene, clone size, CDR3 protein, CDR3 DNA. D genes are given only for firm matches. For some rows the clone size is stated as once, few or many, or as a class when expanded; others skip it.

v_gene: TRBV2; d_gene: NA; j_gene: TRBJ1-5; abundance: once; CDR3aa: CASSGDSYQPQHF; CDR3nt: TGTGCCAGCAGCGGAGACAGTTATCAGCCCCAGCATTTT
v_gene: TRBV5-6; d_gene: NA; j_gene: TRBJ2-5; abundance: NA; CDR3aa: CASSLRTEYQETQYF; CDR3nt: TGTGCCAGCAGCTTGCGAACAGAGTACCAAGAGACCCAGTACTTC
v_gene: TRBV4-1; d_gene: NA; j_gene: TRBJ2-3; abundance: NA; CDR3aa: CASSQVTRKSDTQYF; CDR3nt: TGCGCCAGCAGCCAAGTGACTAGAAAGTCAGATACGCAGTATTTT
v_gene: TRBV30; d_gene: NA; j_gene: TRBJ1-1; abundance: NA; CDR3aa: CAWKPDSLGGTEAFF; CDR3nt: TGTGCCTGGAAACCGGACAGCCTGGGAGGCACTGAAGCTTTCTTT
v_gene: TRBV9; d_gene: NA; j_gene: TRBJ1-3; abundance: NA; CDR3aa: CASSVDVRGNTIYF; CDR3nt: TGTGCCAGCAGCGTAGACGTCAGGGGAAACACCATATATTTT
v_gene: TRBV10-3; d_gene: NA; j_gene: TRBJ1-1; abundance: NA; CDR3aa: CAMTETMNTEAFF; CDR3nt: TGTGCCATGACAGAGACCATGAACACTGAAGCTTTCTTT
v_gene: TRBV5-8; d_gene: NA; j_gene: TRBJ1-3; abundance: NA; CDR3aa: CASSRGGNSGNTIYF; CDR3nt: TGTGCCAGCAGCCGCGGCGGAAACTCTGGAAACACCATATATTTT
v_gene: TRBV2; d_gene: TRBD1; j_gene: TRBJ1-1; abundance: NA; CDR3aa: CASSAGGTRDTEAFF; CDR3nt: TGTGCCAGCAGTGCAGGGGGGACCCGTGACACTGAAGCTTTCTTT
v_gene: TRBV5-1; d_gene: NA; j_gene: TRBJ2-5; abundance: NA; CDR3aa: CASSLALQETQYF; CDR3nt: TGCGCCAGCAGCTTGGCCTTGCAAGAGACCCAGTACTTC
v_gene: TRBV5-6; d_gene: NA; j_gene: TRBJ2-7; abundance: NA; CDR3aa: CASSLAYRTNSYEQYF; CDR3nt: TGTGCCAGCAGCTTGGCCTACAGGACCAATTCCTACGAGCAGTACTTC
v_gene: TRBV4-2; d_gene: NA; j_gene: TRBJ2-5; abundance: NA; CDR3aa: CASSQNGGSRANQETQYF; CDR3nt: TGTGCCAGCAGCCAAAATGGGGGGTCTAGAGCAAACCAAGAGACCCAGTACTTC
v_gene: TRBV2; d_gene: TRBD2; j_gene: TRBJ2-7; abundance: NA; CDR3aa: CASSPRRVAGAYEQYF; CDR3nt: TGTGCCAGCAGTCCCCGGAGGGTAGCGGGGGCCTACGAGCAGTACTTC
v_gene: TRBV6-6; d_gene: TRBD1; j_gene: TRBJ1-6; abundance: NA; CDR3aa: CASSPTGQGAPGNSPLHF; CDR3nt: TGTGCCAGCAGTCCCACCGGACAGGGGGCGCCGGGTAATTCACCCCTCCACTTT
v_gene: TRBV19; d_gene: TRBD1; j_gene: TRBJ2-7; abundance: NA; CDR3aa: CASSIGGTGTYEQYF; CDR3nt: TGTGCCAGTAGTATAGGGGGGACAGGGACCTACGAGCAGTACTTC
v_gene: TRBV3-1/TRBV3-2; d_gene: TRBD1; j_gene: TRBJ1-1; abundance: NA; CDR3aa: CASSRDRNTEAFF; CDR3nt: TGTGCCAGCAGCCGGGACAGGAACACTGAAGCTTTCTTT
v_gene: TRBV5-1; d_gene: TRBD1; j_gene: TRBJ1-1; abundance: NA; CDR3aa: CASSLTGQGYTEAFF; CDR3nt: TGCGCCAGCAGCTTAACGGGACAGGGGTACACTGAAGCTTTCTTT
v_gene: TRBV6-5; d_gene: NA; j_gene: TRBJ1-5; abundance: NA; CDR3aa: CATGALYSNQPQHF; CDR3nt: TGTGCCACCGGGGCTCTTTATAGCAATCAGCCCCAGCATTTT
v_gene: TRBV7-2; d_gene: NA; j_gene: TRBJ2-3; abundance: NA; CDR3aa: CASRALAGLTDTQYF; CDR3nt: TGTGCCAGCAGGGCGCTCGCGGGATTAACAGATACGCAGTATTTT
v_gene: TRBV3-1/TRBV3-2; d_gene: NA; j_gene: TRBJ2-1; abundance: NA; CDR3aa: CASFQRGVQFF; CDR3nt: TGTGCCAGTTTTCAGAGGGGGGTTCAGTTCTTC
v_gene: TRBV15; d_gene: TRBD1; j_gene: TRBJ1-2; abundance: NA; CDR3aa: CATGRDRANYGYTF; CDR3nt: TGTGCCACCGGGAGGGACAGAGCAAACTATGGCTACACCTTC
v_gene: TRBV7-2; d_gene: TRBD1; j_gene: TRBJ1-2; abundance: NA; CDR3aa: CASSESGGAGYGYTF; CDR3nt: TGTGCCAGCAGCGAGTCAGGGGGCGCGGGCTATGGCTACACCTTC
v_gene: TRBV6-5; d_gene: NA; j_gene: TRBJ1-2; abundance: NA; CDR3aa: CASSYSLGGGGYGYTF; CDR3nt: TGTGCCAGCAGTTACTCTTTGGGGGGCGGAGGCTATGGCTACACCTTC
v_gene: TRBV7-7; d_gene: NA; j_gene: TRBJ2-5; abundance: NA; CDR3aa: CASSLVGGGRETQYF; CDR3nt: TGTGCCAGCAGCTTAGTAGGGGGGGGAAGGGAGACCCAGTACTTC
v_gene: TRBV4-2; d_gene: TRBD1; j_gene: TRBJ1-2; abundance: NA; CDR3aa: CASSQEDRGGSGYTF; CDR3nt: TGTGCCAGCAGCCAAGAGGACAGGGGCGGTTCGGGCTACACCTTC
v_gene: TRBV11-2; d_gene: NA; j_gene: TRBJ1-3; abundance: NA; CDR3aa: CASRLLRGRSGNTIYF; CDR3nt: TGTGCCAGCAGATTGCTCAGGGGACGATCTGGAAACACCATATATTTT
v_gene: TRBV5-1; d_gene: NA; j_gene: TRBJ1-1; abundance: NA; CDR3aa: CASSPTGGQLEAFF; CDR3nt: TGCGCCAGCAGCCCAACTGGGGGCCAGTTGGAAGCTTTCTTT
v_gene: TRBV12-3/TRBV12-4; d_gene: NA; j_gene: TRBJ1-2; abundance: NA; CDR3aa: CASSLAFGYTF; CDR3nt: TGTGCCAGCAGTTTAGCATTCGGCTACACCTTC
v_gene: TRBV19; d_gene: NA; j_gene: TRBJ1-2; abundance: NA; CDR3aa: CASRADYGYTF; CDR3nt: TGTGCGAGTAGGGCAGACTATGGCTACACCTTC
v_gene: TRBV19; d_gene: NA; j_gene: TRBJ1-5; abundance: NA; CDR3aa: CASSPMSDSPTFAYSNQPQHF; CDR3nt: TGTGCCAGTAGCCCCATGTCGGACAGCCCCACCTTCGCATATAGCAATCAGCCCCAGCATTTT
v_gene: TRBV2; d_gene: TRBD1; j_gene: TRBJ1-2; abundance: NA; CDR3aa: CASTTGGNYGYTF; CDR3nt: TGTGCCAGCACGACAGGGGGCAACTATGGCTACACCTTC
v_gene: TRBV7-8; d_gene: NA; j_gene: TRBJ2-5; abundance: NA; CDR3aa: CASSTQLETQYF; CDR3nt: TGTGCCAGCAGCACACAACTGGAGACCCAGTACTTC
v_gene: TRBV10-3; d_gene: TRBD1; j_gene: TRBJ1-5; abundance: NA; CDR3aa: CAISESLTGGNQPQHF; CDR3nt: TGTGCCATCAGTGAGTCACTAACAGGGGGAAATCAGCCCCAGCATTTT
v_gene: TRBV25-1; d_gene: NA; j_gene: TRBJ2-2; abundance: NA; CDR3aa: CASSEQGWTGELFF; CDR3nt: TGTGCCAGCAGTGAACAGGGGTGGACCGGGGAGCTGTTTTTT
v_gene: TRBV7-2; d_gene: NA; j_gene: TRBJ1-2; abundance: NA; CDR3aa: CASSLDRFAYGYTF; CDR3nt: TGTGCCAGCAGCTTAGACCGCTTCGCCTATGGCTACACCTTC
v_gene: TRBV10-2; d_gene: NA; j_gene: TRBJ1-3; abundance: NA; CDR3aa: CASSESRGRHTIYF; CDR3nt: TGCGCCAGCAGTGAGTCGAGGGGGAGGCACACCATATATTTT
v_gene: TRBV7-8; d_gene: TRBD1; j_gene: TRBJ2-3; abundance: NA; CDR3aa: CASTQGVTSTDTQYF; CDR3nt: TGTGCCAGCACCCAGGGGGTAACTAGCACAGATACGCAGTATTTT
v_gene: TRBV14; d_gene: TRBD2; j_gene: TRBJ2-1; abundance: NA; CDR3aa: CASSQDAGGRYNEQFF; CDR3nt: TGTGCCAGCAGCCAAGATGCGGGGGGAAGGTACAATGAGCAGTTCTTC
v_gene: TRBV18; d_gene: NA; j_gene: TRBJ1-3; abundance: once; CDR3aa: CASSPLDSPSSGNTIYF; CDR3nt: TGTGCCAGCTCACCCTTGGACAGCCCAAGCTCTGGAAACACCATATATTTT
v_gene: TRBV19; d_gene: TRBD1; j_gene: TRBJ1-1; abundance: NA; CDR3aa: CASSTPGQGGTEAFF; CDR3nt: TGTGCCAGTAGTACCCCCGGACAGGGGGGCACTGAAGCTTTCTTT
v_gene: TRBV30; d_gene: NA; j_gene: TRBJ1-2; abundance: once; CDR3aa: CAWSVLRALGGYTF; CDR3nt: TGTGCCTGGAGTGTACTCAGGGCCCTGGGTGGCTACACCTTC
v_gene: TRBV3-1/TRBV3-2; d_gene: TRBD1; j_gene: TRBJ2-5; abundance: NA; CDR3aa: CASSHGQGGLGETQYF; CDR3nt: TGTGCCAGCAGCCATGGACAGGGCGGGTTGGGGGAGACCCAGTACTTC
v_gene: TRBV7-2; d_gene: TRBD1; j_gene: TRBJ1-4; abundance: NA; CDR3aa: CASSPGRTGDEKLFF; CDR3nt: TGTGCCAGCAGCCCCGGGCGGACAGGGGATGAAAAACTGTTTTTT